The present T cell receptor (beta chain) was sequenced within a study of blood T cell repertoires in COVID-19. Overall study: Acute and convalescent COVID-19 specimens originated in the United States, Italy and Spain. Sources were T cells, B-cell-depleted T cells, or PBMCs; the material itself was cDNA or gDNA.

The CDR3 has 12 residues. Deletions cut 1 base from V and 9 bases from J, with 7 bases between. The germline CDR1 and CDR2 sequences are SGHAT and FQNNGV. Per the original methods: Estimation of nucleated cell counts relied on the amplification of reference gene primers. Data came from immunoSEQ multiplex PCR; TCRdb stores just in-frame clones and leaves some out. That table supplies the V and J calls and clone size; D and trimming were determined from the DNA. Of about 270,000 clones in the sample, 80% to 85% were seen once. This rearrangement joins TRBV11-2 to TRBJ2-1; D is unclear. The source is a woman aged 55-70 years with active or convalescent COVID-19. The material sequenced was peripheral blood. CDR3 protein: CASSLAASEQFF. The CDR3 nucleotides are TGTGCCAGCAGCTTAGCCGCTAGTGAGCAGTTCTTC.